The T cell receptor (beta chain) described here comes from a study of T cells in localized non-small cell lung cancer. Study results and caveats: For the top 100 tumor clones, a median about 57 also appeared in adjacent lung. Because researchers sequenced only one region of the tumor, heterogeneity is still possible.

Libraries were prepared by immunoSEQ multiplex PCR; TCRdb keeps only in-frame clonotypes and omits some of them. The profile covers under 55,000 clones, with around three quarters appearing a single time and roughly 4.9% taken by the ten largest. Germline lookup yields CDR1 SQVTM and CDR2 ANQGSEA. The CDR3 covers 12 residues. Concerning this clone: What it recognizes is unknown.

The TCR originated in a woman aged 35 to 69 with stage II lung adenocarcinoma. The sequencing here drew on PBMCs, taken before any cancer treatment. This sequence joins TRBV29-1 and TRBJ2-5; no clear D gene. The DNA end lines up better with TRBJ2-7; the J call may be wrong. The chain's CDR3 is CSVLTQSYEQYF. The CDR3 DNA reads as TGCAGCGTTTTAACACAATCCTACGAGCAGTACTTC.